This TCR beta chain is drawn from a study of blood T cell repertoires in COVID-19. Only in-frame clones appear in the TCRdb table, and some are missing; sequencing was by immunoSEQ multiplex PCR. Of over 150,000 clones listed, approximately 85% are singletons. From germline, CDR1 is SQVTM and CDR2 ANQGSEA. The CDR3 runs 15 residues. Trimming at V came to 5 bases and at J to 3 bases, leaving 8 bases not matched to a gene. The receptor was isolated from an elderly man with COVID-19, enrolled during active disease. The specimen sequenced was peripheral blood. The chain carries TRBV29-1 and TRBJ2-1; 9 nucleotides match TRBD2. The CDR3 reads CSVKRLAVIYNEQFF. The CDR3, as DNA: TGCAGCGTTAAAAGACTAGCGGTGATCTACAATGAGCAGTTCTTC.